This is a list of T cell receptor beta chains from one sample in a study of T cell responses to AZD1222 COVID-19 vaccine. TCRdb's copy holds only in-frame clones and misses some; the assay was immunoSEQ multiplex PCR. The sample carries 95,000 to 150,000 clones, 90% recorded once. Sequenced material: peripheral blood, taken on day 0 of AZD1222 vaccination. The receptors were sampled from an adult in good health. Both conserved end residues are part of each CDR3. D genes are given only for firm matches. Rows give clone size only sometimes, using once, few, many, or a class for an expanded clone.

V gene	D gene	J gene	clone size	CDR3 DNA	CDR3 protein
TRBV6-6	.	TRBJ1-5	.	TGTGCCAGCAGTTATGCCGGGCAGCCCCAGCATTTT	CASSYAGQPQHF
TRBV6-5	.	TRBJ2-1	.	TGTGCCAGCACCGGAAAGAACTCCTACAATGAGCAGTTCTTC	CASTGKNSYNEQFF
TRBV10-1	TRBD1	TRBJ2-1	.	TGCGCCAGCAGCCGGGACAGGGGTTACAATGAGCAGTTCTTC	CASSRDRGYNEQFF
TRBV5-6	TRBD1	TRBJ2-7	.	TGTGCCAGCAGCTCTACCCGGGACAGGGGTGACGAGCAGTACTTC	CASSSTRDRGDEQYF
TRBV7-2	.	TRBJ2-1	once	TGTGCCAGCAGCTTAGTCAGTCGGGGCCCCAATGAGCAGTTCTTC	CASSLVSRGPNEQFF
TRBV21-1	.	TRBJ1-6	once	TGTGCCAGCAGCAAAAATCAGGGCAAGAGCTCCTATAATTCACCCCTCCACTTT	CASSKNQGKSSYNSPLHF
TRBV5-4	.	TRBJ2-3	.	TGTGCCAGCAGCTTCCTACGCCAGGGCATTAGCACAGATACGCAGTATTTT	CASSFLRQGISTDTQYF
TRBV27	TRBD1	TRBJ2-5	.	TGTGCCAGCAGTTCCCCGGGACAGAGCGAGACCCAGTACTTC	CASSSPGQSETQYF
TRBV9	TRBD1	TRBJ1-1	.	TGTGCCAGCAGCGTAGGACAGGGGGTAAGATTGAACACTGAAGCTTTCTTT	CASSVGQGVRLNTEAFF
TRBV30	.	TRBJ1-3	.	TGTGCCTGGAAACCACCGGAGAGTGGAAACACCATATATTTT	CAWKPPESGNTIYF
TRBV6-1	TRBD2	TRBJ2-5	once	TGTGCCAGCAGTGCAGACCGAGGGACTATGCTACAAGAGACCCAGTACTTC	CASSADRGTMLQETQYF
TRBV10-3	TRBD1	TRBJ1-1	.	TGTGCCATCAGGGGACAGGAGAACACTGAAGCTTTCTTT	CAIRGQENTEAFF
TRBV9	.	TRBJ2-2	.	TGTGCCAGCTCCCCTGGCAGCGCTCACACCGGGGAGCTGTTTTTT	CASSPGSAHTGELFF